What follows describes a single T cell receptor (beta chain). Its antigen is undetermined. The data stem from a study of cytomegalovirus exposure and HLA in healthy donors. As for the study in general: The Caucasian-associated ancestry cluster contained 81% of the roughly 370 genotyped donors.

Germline-derived CDR1 and CDR2 are LNHNV and YYDKDF (reference sequence). V dropped 4 bases and J dropped 6 bases, with 13 bases sitting between them. The CDR3 has 15 residues. General study results and limits: In a later analysis, 17,000 or so TCR beta sequences were associated with HLA alleles at 0.05 false discovery rate.

The PCR used 60 Vbeta and 13 Jbeta primers. Only in-frame clones appear in the TCRdb table, and some are missing; sequencing was by immunoSEQ multiplex PCR. In all, the sample yields around 77,000 clones. The TCR was taken from a man aged 45-65 years in good health and CMV-seropositive. The chain employs TRBV15 and TRBJ1-6, with a weak D call TRBD1 (5 bases). The sample consisted of PBMCs. CDR3 nucleotides: TGTGCCACCAGCATCGGGGGGGGGTTTAATTCACCCCTCCACTTT. This gives the protein CATSIGGGFNSPLHF.